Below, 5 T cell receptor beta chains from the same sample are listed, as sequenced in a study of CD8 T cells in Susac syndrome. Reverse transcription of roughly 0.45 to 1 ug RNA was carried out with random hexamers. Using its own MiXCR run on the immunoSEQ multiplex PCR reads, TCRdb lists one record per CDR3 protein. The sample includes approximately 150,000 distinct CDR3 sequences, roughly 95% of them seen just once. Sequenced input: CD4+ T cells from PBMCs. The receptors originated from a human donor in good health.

The CDR3 coding sequence is TGCAGTGCTAGGATAGGGTTGATCGAGCAGTACTTC. Amino acid sequence: CSARIGLIEQYF. The chain uses TRBV20-1 and TRBJ2-7; D unclear. V was cut by 3 bases and J by 6 bases, with 12 bases left in between. CDR3 size: 12 residues. Germline CDR1 is DFQATT and CDR2 is SNEGSKA (reference sequence).

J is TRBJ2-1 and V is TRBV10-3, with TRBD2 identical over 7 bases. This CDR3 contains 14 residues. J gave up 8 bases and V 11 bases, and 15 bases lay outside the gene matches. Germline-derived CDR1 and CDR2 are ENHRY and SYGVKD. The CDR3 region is CAVRREDDWDEQFF. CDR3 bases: TGTGCCGTACGACGGGAGGACGACTGGGATGAGCAGTTCTTC.

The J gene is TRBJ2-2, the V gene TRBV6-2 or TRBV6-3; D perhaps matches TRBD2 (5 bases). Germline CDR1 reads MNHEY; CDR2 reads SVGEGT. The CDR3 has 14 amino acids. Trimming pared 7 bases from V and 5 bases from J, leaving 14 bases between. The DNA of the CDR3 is TGTGCCAGCAAGCGAGGGTTGGGGACCGGGGAGCTGTTTTTT. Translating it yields CASKRGLGTGELFF.

DNA of the CDR3: TGCGCCAGCAGCTTGGCCGTGGGACTGCCCGGCTACACCTTC. This translates into CASSLAVGLPGYTF. The chain links TRBV5-1 to TRBJ1-2; possibly TRBD1 for D (5 bases). Germline CDR1 SGHRS, CDR2 YFSETQ. V was trimmed by 0 bases and J by 8 bases, leaving 14 bases between them. CDR3 length: 14 amino acids.

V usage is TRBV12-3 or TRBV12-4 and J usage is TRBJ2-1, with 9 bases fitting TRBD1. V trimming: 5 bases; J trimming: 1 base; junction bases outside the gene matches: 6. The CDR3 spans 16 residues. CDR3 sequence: CASSVPGQGSYNEQFF. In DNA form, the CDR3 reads TGTGCCAGCAGTGTACCGGGACAGGGTTCCTACAATGAGCAGTTCTTC.